This T cell receptor beta chain was recorded in a study of OX40 agonist ivuxolimab in advanced cancers. TCRdb's table, derived via immunoSEQ multiplex PCR, lists solely in-frame clones and lacks some. The table records 55,000 to 90,000 clones, roughly 88% of them present only once. The germline gives CDR1 MDHEN, CDR2 SYDVKM. This CDR3 comprises 14 residues. The V and J ends lost 6 bases and 2 bases, in that order; junction bases with no gene match: 6. To note about this clone: The antigen is undetermined.

General observations from the study: CD4+ and CD8+ blood T cells expanded clonally by week 6 at 0.1 to 3.0 mg/kg.

The origin of this receptor is an adult with an advanced solid tumor such as melanoma, head and neck, liver or kidney cancer. This rearrangement joins TRBV28 to TRBJ1-2, with TRBD1 matching over 7 bases. The specimen was CD4+ or CD8+ T cells sorted from blood, collected in a trial of the OX40 agonist ivuxolimab. CDR3 bases: TGTGCCAGCAGCCAAACAGGGGAGAACTATGGCTACACCTTC. The encoded protein is CASSQTGENYGYTF.